A selection of T cell receptor beta chains follows, all from one sample in a study of cytomegalovirus exposure and HLA in healthy donors. Some clones are missing from TCRdb's copy, which holds only in-frame ones; the method was immunoSEQ multiplex PCR. The table lists some 130,000 clones, roughly four fifths of them singletons. The sequencing input was PBMCs. The receptor set was obtained from a man aged 25 to 40 in good health and CMV-seropositive. The CDR3 runs from the conserved cysteine through the conserved F or W. Part of the rows lack a size; the others show once, few, many or a class for expanded clones.

clone_size,v_call,cdr3_aa
-,TRBV10-2,CASSVWSGSSNEQFF
-,TRBV11-2,CASSLHKVWGQDNSPLHF
few,TRBV6-6,CASSSQGDTEAFF
-,TRBV14,CASSQIGSPLHF
once,TRBV2,CASSWGGGRNYGYTF
-,TRBV7-3,CASSFSLAESYNEQFF
-,TRBV7-6,CASTPGVGNTGELFF
once,TRBV4-3,CASSRERQAIFGYTF
once,TRBV7-9,CASTGLATYEQYF
once,TRBV2,CASSDTFIYEQYF
-,TRBV6-5,CASSYSAEHIGNTIYF
few,TRBV4-2,CASSQEGSSGETQYF
-,TRBV9,CASSRMVAREGNEQFF
-,TRBV10-3,CAIRRGQGDASPLHF
-,TRBV14,CASSQAGTAGNTIYF
-,TRBV6-1,CASSEEALGTGRLDTQYF
-,TRBV27,CASSYGGGRQFF
-,TRBV29-1,CSVDPVDTEAFF
-,TRBV12-5,CASGLFKGNSGNTIYF
-,TRBV14,CASSEQVSYGYTF
-,TRBV18,CASSPGGDRGSEQYF
few,TRBV25-1,CASSEYSGGFREQFF
-,TRBV5-1,CASSLISGVETQYF
-,TRBV7-2,CASSPLPVGSSYEQYF
-,TRBV5-1,CASSLGTSGGRETQYF
-,TRBV6-6,CATAGRGYNEQFF
-,TRBV11-2,CASSKLALYNEQFF
-,TRBV23-1,CASSQSLDRSQNQPQHF
-,TRBV5-4,CASSLGSRGETQYF
few,TRBV2,CASSLGQGIEYF
-,TRBV5-1,CASSRRSGTNTGELFF
-,TRBV7-2,CASSSIAGVETGELFF
few,TRBV6-5,CASRLQFTGELFF
-,TRBV29-1,CSAGDLLRPTDTQYF
-,TRBV18,CASSPRGSGSNQPQHF
-,TRBV12-5,CATGRTAEAFF
-,TRBV5-6,CASSRRGPNYEQYF
-,TRBV7-3,CASSLQGGQPQHF
-,TRBV18,CASSAGDRRGYTF
-,TRBV10-3,CAISEAGLAGAYEQYF
-,TRBV7-3,CASSPGTGPQETQYF
-,TRBV11-3,CASSRNSYEQYF
-,TRBV19,CASWSDSEAFF
once,TRBV5-1,CASSLDGTVGNTIYF
-,TRBV29-1,CSVARDRDYGEQFF
few,TRBV19,CASRSASGRETQYF
-,TRBV10-3,CAITPGGTEAFF
-,TRBV5-8,CASSKGLLMSYEQYF
-,TRBV2,CASMGGQGIFGYTF
-,TRBV5-1,CASSWDTNSYNSPLHF
-,TRBV7-2,CASSSNFDRAAFF
-,TRBV5-1,CASSFDPGQAQETQYF
-,TRBV9,CASSPNPDRGYGYTF